A selection of T cell receptor beta chains follows, all from one sample in a study of ipilimumab plus nivolumab after autologous stem cell transplantation. The table came from immunoSEQ multiplex PCR; TCRdb's copy has only in-frame clones and leaves some out. The profile shows around 9,300 clones, 55% to 75% of them singletons. The input for sequencing was PBMCs, taken in a trial of ipilimumab plus nivolumab as post-transplant consolidation. Every receptor here comes from a female donor with multiple myeloma. Each CDR3 is given with its conserved first and last residue. Each record gives: J gene, V gene, clone size, D gene, CDR3 protein, CDR3 DNA. D genes are given only for firm matches. Clone size is shown for a subset of rows, as once, few, many or a class of expanded clone.

J gene: TRBJ2-7; V gene: TRBV4-2; clone size: NA; D gene: NA; CDR3 protein: CASSLNPSVIYEQYF; CDR3 DNA: TGTGCCAGCAGCTTGAACCCAAGCGTTATCTACGAGCAGTACTTC
J gene: TRBJ2-7; V gene: TRBV5-5; clone size: medium-sized; D gene: NA; CDR3 protein: CASSLEDSYEQYF; CDR3 DNA: TGTGCCAGCAGCTTGGAGGACAGCTACGAGCAGTACTTC
J gene: TRBJ2-6; V gene: TRBV2; clone size: few; D gene: NA; CDR3 protein: CASKTTWAGANVLTF; CDR3 DNA: TGTGCCAGCAAAACGACATGGGCTGGGGCCAACGTCCTGACTTTC
J gene: TRBJ2-7; V gene: TRBV6-6; clone size: medium-sized; D gene: NA; CDR3 protein: CASSYSQGRYEQYF; CDR3 DNA: TGTGCCAGCAGTTACTCGCAGGGGCGCTACGAGCAGTACTTC
J gene: TRBJ2-7; V gene: TRBV6-5; clone size: NA; D gene: NA; CDR3 protein: CASSLSGVGYEQYF; CDR3 DNA: TGTGCCAGCAGCCTATCGGGGGTCGGCTACGAGCAGTACTTC
J gene: TRBJ2-7; V gene: TRBV19; clone size: NA; D gene: NA; CDR3 protein: CASSIDLSRREQYF; CDR3 DNA: TGTGCCAGTAGTATAGATCTATCTAGAAGGGAGCAGTACTTC
J gene: TRBJ2-7; V gene: TRBV6-1; clone size: NA; D gene: NA; CDR3 protein: CASSDGRGATYEQYF; CDR3 DNA: TGTGCCAGCAGTGACGGTAGGGGGGCAACCTACGAGCAGTACTTC
J gene: TRBJ2-3; V gene: TRBV2; clone size: NA; D gene: NA; CDR3 protein: CASWGVGTGPHFTDTQYF; CDR3 DNA: TGTGCCAGCTGGGGCGTAGGTACGGGGCCGCATTTCACAGATACGCAGTATTTT
J gene: TRBJ1-2; V gene: TRBV7-3; clone size: NA; D gene: NA; CDR3 protein: CASSALDESGYTF; CDR3 DNA: TGTGCCAGCAGCGCCTTGGACGAGTCCGGCTACACCTTC
J gene: TRBJ2-2; V gene: TRBV7-2; clone size: NA; D gene: NA; CDR3 protein: CASSLVSGTGELFF; CDR3 DNA: TGTGCCAGCAGCTTAGTTTCGGGCACCGGGGAGCTGTTTTTT
J gene: TRBJ1-4; V gene: TRBV28; clone size: NA; D gene: TRBD1; CDR3 protein: CASSPRQGLNEKLFF; CDR3 DNA: TGTGCCAGCAGTCCACGACAGGGCCTTAATGAAAAACTGTTTTTT
J gene: TRBJ1-4; V gene: TRBV19; clone size: medium-sized; D gene: TRBD1; CDR3 protein: CASTTGGRATNEKLFF; CDR3 DNA: TGTGCCAGCACGACAGGGGGCCGTGCAACTAATGAAAAACTGTTTTTT
J gene: TRBJ2-2; V gene: TRBV7-9; clone size: NA; D gene: TRBD1; CDR3 protein: CASRSTGTGSTGELFF; CDR3 DNA: TGTGCCAGCAGGAGTACCGGGACAGGGTCCACCGGGGAGCTGTTTTTT
J gene: TRBJ1-2; V gene: TRBV5-4; clone size: NA; D gene: NA; CDR3 protein: CASSQDQRDFYGYTF; CDR3 DNA: TGTGCCAGCAGCCAAGACCAGAGGGACTTCTATGGCTACACCTTC
J gene: TRBJ1-6; V gene: TRBV18; clone size: NA; D gene: TRBD1; CDR3 protein: CASSSDRGRSPLHF; CDR3 DNA: TGTGCCAGCTCATCGGACAGGGGAAGGTCACCCCTCCACTTT
J gene: TRBJ1-5; V gene: TRBV27; clone size: NA; D gene: TRBD1; CDR3 protein: CASSLGTGGWQPQHF; CDR3 DNA: TGTGCCAGCAGCCTCGGGACAGGGGGTTGGCAGCCCCAGCATTTT
J gene: TRBJ1-2; V gene: TRBV19; clone size: few; D gene: TRBD1; CDR3 protein: CASSPGQGNYGYTF; CDR3 DNA: TGTGCCAGTAGTCCCGGACAGGGCAACTATGGCTACACCTTC
J gene: TRBJ2-7; V gene: TRBV7-2; clone size: NA; D gene: TRBD2; CDR3 protein: CASSLTASGISYEQYF; CDR3 DNA: TGTGCCAGCAGCTTAACGGCTAGCGGGATCTCCTACGAGCAGTACTTC
J gene: TRBJ1-1; V gene: TRBV19; clone size: NA; D gene: NA; CDR3 protein: CASGRQMNTEAFF; CDR3 DNA: TGTGCCAGTGGACGACAGATGAACACTGAAGCTTTCTTT
J gene: TRBJ2-1; V gene: TRBV29-1; clone size: NA; D gene: TRBD2; CDR3 protein: CSVVTGTSRNNEQFF; CDR3 DNA: TGCAGCGTTGTAACCGGGACTAGCAGAAACAATGAGCAGTTCTTC
J gene: TRBJ2-7; V gene: TRBV5-1; clone size: NA; D gene: TRBD1; CDR3 protein: CASSLDRGSYEQYF; CDR3 DNA: TGCGCCAGCAGCTTGGACAGGGGTAGCTACGAGCAGTACTTC
J gene: TRBJ1-5; V gene: TRBV7-8; clone size: NA; D gene: NA; CDR3 protein: CASSSQTDQPQHF; CDR3 DNA: TGTGCCAGCAGCTCCCAGACAGATCAGCCCCAGCATTTT
J gene: TRBJ2-1; V gene: TRBV10-1; clone size: NA; D gene: NA; CDR3 protein: CASSFISRGSEQFF; CDR3 DNA: TGCGCCAGCAGTTTCATATCCAGGGGAAGTGAGCAGTTCTTC
J gene: TRBJ2-7; V gene: TRBV6-4; clone size: NA; D gene: NA; CDR3 protein: CASSEGLAGAYSYEQYF; CDR3 DNA: TGTGCCAGCAGTGAGGGTCTCGCAGGGGCATACTCCTACGAGCAGTACTTC